One T cell receptor beta chain is described in this entry. What it binds is unknown. An Oncomine TCR Beta short-read assay was used to sequence the DNA from cultured CD4+ T cells. Once CD4+ T cells had been cultured, genomic DNA was extracted from them. TCRdb itself ran the PCR reads through MiXCR, one entry per CDR3 protein. Of about 24,000 distinct CDR3 sequences detected, about three fifths appear once; the ten largest clones hold approximately 7.8%. The data derive from a study of vaccination and CD4 T cells after COVID-19. In the study overall: Convalescent donors: six male, four female; seven Caucasian, two Asian, one multiracial, two Hispanic. Stimulation used overlapping spike peptides from SARS-CoV-2, HCoV-NL63, HCoV-OC43 and HCoV-229E.

Stated treatment: approximately 10-day PBMC culture with coronavirus spike peptide pools or control peptides (ViraFEST assay). It was with around 9.6 IU/ml IL-2 and approximately 9.7 ug/ml peptide pools that 2.2 million or so PBMCs per well were cultured. The receptor comes from a human donor who had recovered from COVID-19. Specimen: CD4+ T cells from blood, cultured in vitro.

The CDR3 sequence is CASSVHGVEYF. The CDR3 coding sequence is TGTGCCAGCAGTGTTCACGGAGTTGAGTACTTC. The genes are TRBV2 and TRBJ2-7, with D unclear. This CDR3 comprises 11 residues. CDR1 is SNHLY, CDR2 FYNNEI, per germline. V was pared by 4 bases and J by 11 bases, with 12 bases between.